This is a list of T cell receptor beta chains from one sample in a study of T cells in Graves' hyperthyroidism and ophthalmopathy. TCRdb passed the multiplex PCR reads through MiXCR, listing each CDR3 protein once. Of about 130,000 distinct CDR3 sequences in the sample, more than 20% were seen once. The material sequenced was blood. These receptors were obtained from a woman between 50 and 59 years old with Graves' hyperthyroidism that later progressed to Graves' ophthalmopathy. The CDR3 runs from the conserved cysteine through the conserved F or W. Each record gives: clone size, J gene, D gene, V gene, CDR3 DNA, CDR3 protein. A D gene is named only where the DNA matches it firmly. Size is omitted from some rows. Given values are once, few, many or a class for expanded clones.

.,TRBJ2-1,TRBD1,TRBV6-2/TRBV6-3,TGTGCCAGCAGTCCGGGACAGGGAATCGATGAGCAGTTCTTC,CASSPGQGIDEQFF
many,TRBJ2-5,.,TRBV6-5,TGTGCCAGCAGTTACTCGAGAACAGCTCAAGAGACCCAGTACTTC,CASSYSRTAQETQYF
.,TRBJ2-3,TRBD2,TRBV10-1,TGCGCCAGCAGTCCCGGGACTAGCGGGAGTTACGATACGCAGTATTTT,CASSPGTSGSYDTQYF
many,TRBJ1-1,.,TRBV7-9,TGTGCCAGCAGCGAAAAAACCCCAACTGAAGCTTTCTTT,CASSEKTPTEAFF
.,TRBJ2-1,TRBD1,TRBV20-1,TGCAGTGCTAGGGCCGGGACAGGGATTCCGAATGAGCAGTTCTTC,CSARAGTGIPNEQFF
many,TRBJ1-5,TRBD1,TRBV12-3/TRBV12-4,TGTGCCAGCAGTTCCGGACAGGGGTATCAGCCCCAGCATTTT,CASSSGQGYQPQHF
many,TRBJ2-3,TRBD2,TRBV5-1,TGCGCCAGCAGCTTAGCGGGAGGCCCGGGTACGCAGTATTTT,CASSLAGGPGTQYF
.,TRBJ2-3,TRBD2,TRBV7-2,TGTGCCAGCAGCCAAGGGACTAGCGGGAGGACAGATACGCAGTATTTT,CASSQGTSGRTDTQYF
.,TRBJ1-2,.,TRBV6-1,TGTGCCAGCGCTGACGGGATCTATGGCTACACCTTC,CASADGIYGYTF
.,TRBJ1-3,.,TRBV24-1,TGTGCCACCAGTCCAGGGTCCGGAAACACCATATATTTT,CATSPGSGNTIYF
many,TRBJ2-7,TRBD1,TRBV28,TGTGCCAGCAGTACAGTAGGGGAGACAGGGCAGCAGTACTTC,CASSTVGETGQQYF
.,TRBJ1-1,.,TRBV19,TGTGCCAGTAGTGCCGACCACCGGAACACTGAAGCTTTCTTT,CASSADHRNTEAFF
many,TRBJ1-1,.,TRBV27,TGTGCCAGCAGTTTATCGGGACGGGGCAGTGAAGCTTTCTTT,CASSLSGRGSEAFF
many,TRBJ2-3,.,TRBV4-1,TGCGCCAGCAGCCAAGAGCGGATGGATACGCAGTATTTT,CASSQERMDTQYF
many,TRBJ2-7,.,TRBV28,TGTGCCAGCAGTTTAACCCAGGGCGAGACCTACGAGCAGTACTTC,CASSLTQGETYEQYF
.,TRBJ2-2,TRBD1,TRBV2,TGTGCCAGCAGGTCGATGGGACAGGGAACCGGGGAGCTGTTTTTT,CASRSMGQGTGELFF
many,TRBJ1-2,TRBD1,TRBV30,TGTGCCTGGAGTGTATCCAGGGGGACCTATGGCTACACCTTC,CAWSVSRGTYGYTF
many,TRBJ2-1,.,TRBV7-8,TGTGCCAGCAGCTTACAAGGGAGCTCCTACAATGAGCAGTTCTTC,CASSLQGSSYNEQFF
many,TRBJ2-2,TRBD1,TRBV9,TGTGCCAGCGGTATCGGGACAGTGAACACCGGGGAGCTGTTTTTT,CASGIGTVNTGELFF
once,TRBJ1-1,TRBD1,TRBV5-1,TGCGCCAGCAGCTTAAACTCCGGGACAGGGGGAATGAACACTGAAGCTTTCTTT,CASSLNSGTGGMNTEAFF
.,TRBJ1-5,.,TRBV28,TGTGCCAGCAGTTTCGAGACGGGATTGAGCAATCAGCCCCAGCATTTT,CASSFETGLSNQPQHF
.,TRBJ2-3,.,TRBV14,TGTGCCAGCAGCCGGACCGTGGGGGCAGATACGCAGTATTTT,CASSRTVGADTQYF
many,TRBJ2-5,TRBD2,TRBV19,TGTGCCAGTAGGGCCCGTAGCGGGAGTGGTGAGACCCAGTACTTC,CASRARSGSGETQYF
once,TRBJ2-7,.,TRBV7-8,TGTGCCAGCAGCTTAGCGGGAGCTCAGGAGCAGTACTTC,CASSLAGAQEQYF
.,TRBJ2-1,TRBD1,TRBV19,TGTGCCAGTCGCGACAGGGGGCGGCTTGAGCAGTTCTTC,CASRDRGRLEQFF
many,TRBJ2-3,TRBD2,TRBV28,TGTGCCAGCAGATCCGTAGGGGCGGGGGGTACGCAGTATTTT,CASRSVGAGGTQYF
few,TRBJ2-3,TRBD2,TRBV27,TGTGCCAGCAGCTATAGCGGGAGGCAGGCAGATACGCAGTATTTT,CASSYSGRQADTQYF
few,TRBJ1-5,.,TRBV24-1,TGTGCCACCAGTGATGGGAGTTCGAAGGGGTCCAATCAGCCCCAGCATTTT,CATSDGSSKGSNQPQHF
many,TRBJ2-1,TRBD2,TRBV12-3/TRBV12-4,TGTGCCAGCAGTTTACCGGGACTAGCGGGGAATGAGCAGTTCTTC,CASSLPGLAGNEQFF
many,TRBJ2-1,TRBD1,TRBV30,TGTGCCTGGAACGCAGGGGGAAACAATGAGCAGTTCTTC,CAWNAGGNNEQFF
few,TRBJ2-3,.,TRBV30,TGTGCCTGGAGCACAGATACGCAGTATTTT,CAWSTDTQYF
.,TRBJ2-5,TRBD1,TRBV2,TGTGCCAGCAGCTCCCCCGGGATAAACAGGGGCTCGCGGGAGACCCAGTACTTC,CASSSPGINRGSRETQYF
.,TRBJ2-2,TRBD1,TRBV7-9,TGTGCCAGATCTGGGACAGGGGGCGATAGCACCGGGGAGCTGTTTTTT,CARSGTGGDSTGELFF
.,TRBJ1-5,.,TRBV28,TGTGCCAGCAGTTACTCCCCCGGCGGGGGGATCGGTCAGCCCCAGCATTTT,CASSYSPGGGIGQPQHF
many,TRBJ2-7,TRBD1,TRBV6-1,TGTGCCAGCAGTGAAGCGTTGACAACCGGGACAGGGGCCTACGAGCAGTACTTC,CASSEALTTGTGAYEQYF
.,TRBJ1-1,.,TRBV11-2,TGTGCCAGCAGCTTAAGATTCGGTACCACGAACACTGAAGCTTTCTTT,CASSLRFGTTNTEAFF
once,TRBJ2-5,TRBD1,TRBV6-2/TRBV6-3,TGTGCCAGCAGTGAGGGGGCGAGATGGCAGACCCAGTACTTC,CASSEGARWQTQYF
.,TRBJ2-7,TRBD1,TRBV7-2,TGTGCCAGCAGCCGCCCGGGACAGGGGCAATACGAGCAGTACTTC,CASSRPGQGQYEQYF
.,TRBJ2-3,.,TRBV20-1,TGCAGTGCTAGATCCAACCTCGGGGCTCCAAGACGAGATACGCAGTATTTT,CSARSNLGAPRRDTQYF
once,TRBJ2-2,TRBD1,TRBV28,TGTGCCAGCAGTATCGGGGACAGCCGCACCGGGGAGCTGTTTTTT,CASSIGDSRTGELFF
many,TRBJ1-3,.,TRBV27,TGTGCCAGCAGTTTATCGTGGAGGGGCACAAACACCATATATTTT,CASSLSWRGTNTIYF
many,TRBJ2-7,.,TRBV6-2/TRBV6-3,TGTGCCAGCAGTTACCTCTCAGCTGCCTACGAGCAGTACTTC,CASSYLSAAYEQYF
.,TRBJ2-7,TRBD1,TRBV20-1,TGCAGTGCTAGAAGGGACAGGTCCCCCGAGCAGTACTTC,CSARRDRSPEQYF
many,TRBJ1-5,.,TRBV20-1,TGCAGTGCTAGTTCCGTAAGCAATCAGCCCCAGCATTTT,CSASSVSNQPQHF
.,TRBJ2-1,TRBD1,TRBV28,TGTGCCAGCAGTTTTAGGGGGCCGGTCAATGAGCAGTTCTTC,CASSFRGPVNEQFF
many,TRBJ2-2,.,TRBV18,TGTGCCAGCTCACCTCCAGTGACCGGGGAGCTGTTTTTT,CASSPPVTGELFF
.,TRBJ2-3,.,TRBV6-1,TGTGCCAGCAGGACTAGCACAGATACGCAGTATTTT,CASRTSTDTQYF
many,TRBJ2-2,.,TRBV7-2,TGTGCCAGCAGCCACGCAGTCGTGGGGGAGCTGTTTTTT,CASSHAVVGELFF
.,TRBJ2-2,TRBD1,TRBV27,TGTGCCAGCAGTCCCCGCCGCGGGACAGGGATCACCGGGGAGCTGTTTTTT,CASSPRRGTGITGELFF
many,TRBJ2-5,.,TRBV29-1,TGCAGCGTTGAAGTCAGGAGAGGGGAGACCCAGTACTTC,CSVEVRRGETQYF
many,TRBJ2-3,TRBD2,TRBV11-2,TGTGCCAGCAGCCTGCTTAGCGGGATCGGCACAGATACGCAGTATTTT,CASSLLSGIGTDTQYF
.,TRBJ1-6,TRBD1,TRBV9,TGTGCCAGCAGCCACTCGACGCAGGGGGAGAATTCACCCCTCCACTTT,CASSHSTQGENSPLHF
few,TRBJ1-3,TRBD1,TRBV6-1,TGTGCCAGCAGTGACTGGACAGGGAGGACTGGAAACACCATATATTTT,CASSDWTGRTGNTIYF
.,TRBJ1-4,.,TRBV28,TGTGCCAGCAGTTTAGTGACAGTAAATGAAAAACTGTTTTTT,CASSLVTVNEKLFF
.,TRBJ2-6,TRBD2,TRBV5-1,TGCGCCAGCAGTTCGGGACTAGCGGGAGTTGGGGCCAACGTCCTGACTTTC,CASSSGLAGVGANVLTF
.,TRBJ1-2,.,TRBV5-1,TGCGCCAGCAGCGACTCTTTAACCAACTATGGCTACACCTTC,CASSDSLTNYGYTF
many,TRBJ2-2,.,TRBV28,TGTGCCCTCAATCTGTTGGTTAGCGGGAACACCGGGGAGCTGTTTTTT,CALNLLVSGNTGELFF